The sequence of this T cell receptor beta chain was determined in a study of identical twins. Study-wide points: Analyses based on zero insertions could be partly confounded by invariant MAIT and iNKT cells.

Via MiXCR, TCRdb re-called the 5' RACE reads, giving one row per CDR3 protein. The data contain some 1,600,000 distinct CDR3 sequences, 25% to 35% of them singletons. The CDR3 covers 15 residues. The germline V gene encodes CDR1 SGDLS and CDR2 YYNGEE. V was cut by 2 bases and J by 1 base, with 10 bases left in between. A word on this clonotype: The antigen remains unidentified.

The sequence came from a newborn girl in good health. Material for sequencing was cord blood. The chain carries TRBV9 and TRBJ1-5; D is unclear. This CDR3 is CASSVGPRSNQPQHF. The CDR3 coding sequence is TGTGCCAGCAGCGTGGGTCCAAGGAGCAATCAGCCCCAGCATTTT.